This T cell receptor (beta chain) was observed in a study of a mutant IDH1 vaccine in newly diagnosed glioma. For the study at large: Onset of vaccination occurred 4-6 weeks following radiotherapy alone, or with temozolomide cycles.

The time point denotes: week 23, last vaccination. Doses comprised 300 ug of mutant IDH1 20-mer peptide each, plus topical imiquimod. Some clones are missing from TCRdb's copy, which holds only in-frame ones; the method was immunoSEQ multiplex PCR. The table shows roughly 43,000 clones, with around 85% occurring only once. With 1 base removed from V and 5 bases from J, the gap between germline ends came to 11 bases. This CDR3 is 15 amino acids long. The germline gives CDR1 SGHNT, CDR2 YENEEA. A note on this clone: Its antigen is not known.

The source material was PBMCs, sampled from a glioma patient whose treatment included an IDH1 peptide vaccine. This TCR came from a young woman with glioma. Some clones in this sample may be carry-over from other donors' samples. This chain uses TRBV11-3 with TRBJ2-2, with D maybe TRBD2 (6 bases). The CDR3 DNA sequence: TGTGCCAGCAGCTTAGGCCCAGGGAGGACCGGGGAGCTGTTTTTT. This gives the protein CASSLGPGRTGELFF.